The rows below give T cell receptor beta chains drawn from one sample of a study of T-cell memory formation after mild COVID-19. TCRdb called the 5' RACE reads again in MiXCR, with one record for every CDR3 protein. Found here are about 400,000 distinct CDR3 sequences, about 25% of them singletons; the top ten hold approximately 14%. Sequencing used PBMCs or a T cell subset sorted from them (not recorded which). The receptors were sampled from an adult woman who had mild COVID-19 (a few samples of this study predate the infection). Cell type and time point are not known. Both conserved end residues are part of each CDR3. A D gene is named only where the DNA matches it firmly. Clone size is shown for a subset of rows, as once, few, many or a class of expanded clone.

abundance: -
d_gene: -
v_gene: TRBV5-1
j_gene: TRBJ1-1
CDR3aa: CASSLEIGASNTEAFF
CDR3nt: TGCGCCAGCAGCTTGGAGATCGGGGCCTCGAACACTGAAGCTTTCTTT

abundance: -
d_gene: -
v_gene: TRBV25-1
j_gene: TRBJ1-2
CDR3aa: CASSPGGTYNYGYTF
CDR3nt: TGTGCCAGCAGCCCCGGCGGGACTTATAACTATGGCTACACCTTC

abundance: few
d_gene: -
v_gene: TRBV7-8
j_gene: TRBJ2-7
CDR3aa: CASSERQSSYEQYF
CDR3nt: TGTGCCAGCAGCGAGAGGCAGAGCTCCTACGAGCAGTACTTC

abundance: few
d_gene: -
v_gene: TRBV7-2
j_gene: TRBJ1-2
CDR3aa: CASSSPGTANGYTF
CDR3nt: TGTGCCAGCAGCTCCCCGGGGACCGCTAATGGCTACACCTTC

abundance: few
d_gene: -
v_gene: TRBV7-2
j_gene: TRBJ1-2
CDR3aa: CASSPNQGRYGYTF
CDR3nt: TGTGCCAGCAGCCCTAACCAGGGTCGCTATGGCTACACCTTC

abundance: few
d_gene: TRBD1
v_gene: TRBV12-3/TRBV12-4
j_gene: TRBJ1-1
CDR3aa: CASSLGDSPTEAFF
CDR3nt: TGTGCCAGCAGTTTAGGGGACAGTCCAACTGAAGCTTTCTTT

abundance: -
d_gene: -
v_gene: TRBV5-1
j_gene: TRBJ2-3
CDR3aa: CASSLALAPDTQYF
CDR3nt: TGCGCCAGCAGCTTGGCTCTAGCCCCAGATACGCAGTATTTT

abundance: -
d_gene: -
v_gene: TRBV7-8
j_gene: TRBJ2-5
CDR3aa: CASSPEGPWETQYF
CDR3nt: TGTGCCAGCAGCCCGGAAGGACCTTGGGAGACCCAGTACTTC

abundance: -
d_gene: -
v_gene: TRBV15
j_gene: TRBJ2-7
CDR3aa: CATSRDRVRPEQYF
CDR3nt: TGTGCCACCAGCAGAGATCGCGTGCGGCCCGAGCAGTACTTC

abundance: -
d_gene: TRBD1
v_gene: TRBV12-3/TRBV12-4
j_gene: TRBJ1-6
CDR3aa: CASRQGTGGSPLHF
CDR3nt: TGTGCCAGCAGACAAGGGACAGGGGGTTCACCCCTCCACTTT

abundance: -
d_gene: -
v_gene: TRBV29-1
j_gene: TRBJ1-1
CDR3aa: CSVWSTEAFF
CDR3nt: TGCAGCGTTTGGAGTACTGAAGCTTTCTTT

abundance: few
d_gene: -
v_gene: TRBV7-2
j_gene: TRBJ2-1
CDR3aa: CASSLTIDLWYNEQFF
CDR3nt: TGTGCCAGCAGCTTAACGATAGACTTATGGTACAATGAGCAGTTCTTC

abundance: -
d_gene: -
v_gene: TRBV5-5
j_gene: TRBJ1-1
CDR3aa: CASSLVAGLEAFF
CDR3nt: TGTGCCAGCAGCTTGGTAGCCGGGTTGGAAGCTTTCTTT

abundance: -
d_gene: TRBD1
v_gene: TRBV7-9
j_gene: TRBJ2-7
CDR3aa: CASSLPATGQAPYEQYF
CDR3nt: TGTGCCAGCAGCTTACCTGCTACGGGACAGGCCCCTTACGAGCAGTACTTC

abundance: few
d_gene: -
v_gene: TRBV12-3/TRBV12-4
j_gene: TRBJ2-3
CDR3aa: CASLTEGWAHTDTQYF
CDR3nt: TGTGCCAGCCTAACGGAGGGTTGGGCTCACACAGATACGCAGTATTTT

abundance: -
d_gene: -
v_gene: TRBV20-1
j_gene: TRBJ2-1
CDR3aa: CSGVEYIVTGEEQFF
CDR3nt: TGCAGTGGGGTAGAGTATATAGTTACGGGAGAAGAGCAGTTCTTC

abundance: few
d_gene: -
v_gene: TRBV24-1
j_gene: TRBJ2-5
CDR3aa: CATSPRGETQYF
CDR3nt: TGTGCCACCAGTCCCCGTGGAGAGACCCAGTACTTC

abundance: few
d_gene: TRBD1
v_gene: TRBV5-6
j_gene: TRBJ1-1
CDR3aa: CASSLGTGYGEAFF
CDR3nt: TGTGCCAGCAGCTTGGGGACAGGGTATGGGGAAGCTTTCTTT

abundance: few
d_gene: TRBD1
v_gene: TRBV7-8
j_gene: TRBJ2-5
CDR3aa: CASSPQTGYNQETQYF
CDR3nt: TGTGCCAGCAGCCCCCAGACAGGGTACAACCAAGAGACCCAGTACTTC

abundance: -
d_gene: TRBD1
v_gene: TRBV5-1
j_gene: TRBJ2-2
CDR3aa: CASSFDRTGARPNTGELFF
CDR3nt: TGCGCCAGCAGCTTTGACAGGACAGGGGCGAGGCCGAACACCGGGGAGCTGTTTTTT

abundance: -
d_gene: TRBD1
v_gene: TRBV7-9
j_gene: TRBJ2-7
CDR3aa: CASSLAPTGVKNEQYF
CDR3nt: TGTGCCAGCAGCTTAGCTCCGACAGGGGTCAAGAACGAGCAGTACTTC

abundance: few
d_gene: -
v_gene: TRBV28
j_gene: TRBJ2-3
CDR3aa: CASSSRWGGGTDTQYF
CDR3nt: TGTGCCAGCAGTTCCCGCTGGGGTGGAGGCACAGATACGCAGTATTTT

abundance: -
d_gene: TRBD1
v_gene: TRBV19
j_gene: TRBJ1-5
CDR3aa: CASSMIFGLGQGNQPQHF
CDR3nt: TGTGCCAGTAGTATGATCTTCGGCCTTGGACAGGGAAATCAGCCCCAGCATTTT

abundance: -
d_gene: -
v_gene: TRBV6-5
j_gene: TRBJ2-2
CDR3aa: CASSFVGGGTGELFF
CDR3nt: TGTGCCAGCAGTTTTGTGGGGGGAGGAACCGGGGAGCTGTTTTTT

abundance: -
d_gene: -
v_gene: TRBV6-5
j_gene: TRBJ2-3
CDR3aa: CASSYDGGRFFTDTQYF
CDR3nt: TGTGCCAGCAGTTACGATGGAGGGAGGTTTTTTACAGATACGCAGTATTTT

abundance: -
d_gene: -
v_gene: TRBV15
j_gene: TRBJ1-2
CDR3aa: CATSRGTDTNYGYTF
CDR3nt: TGTGCCACCAGCAGAGGGACAGATACTAACTATGGCTACACCTTC

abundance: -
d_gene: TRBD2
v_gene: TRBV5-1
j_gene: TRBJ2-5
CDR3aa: CASTLAGGHQETQYF
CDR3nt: TGCGCCAGCACCCTAGCGGGGGGACACCAAGAGACCCAGTACTTC

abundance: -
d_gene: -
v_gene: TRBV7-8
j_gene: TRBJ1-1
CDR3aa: CASSLPGPSEAFF
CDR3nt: TGTGCCAGCAGCCTACCCGGTCCCAGTGAAGCTTTCTTT

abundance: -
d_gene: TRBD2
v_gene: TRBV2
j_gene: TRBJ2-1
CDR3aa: CASFSGAGNEQFF
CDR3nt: TGTGCCAGCTTCAGCGGGGCAGGCAATGAGCAGTTCTTC

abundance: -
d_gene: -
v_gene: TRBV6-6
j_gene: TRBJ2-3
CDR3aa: CASRDWAERPGDTQYF
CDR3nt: TGTGCCAGCAGGGACTGGGCGGAGCGACCGGGAGATACGCAGTATTTT

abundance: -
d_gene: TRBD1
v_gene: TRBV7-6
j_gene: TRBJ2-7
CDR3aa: CASSPRLGTASYEQYF
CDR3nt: TGTGCCAGCAGCCCACGACTCGGGACAGCCTCCTACGAGCAGTACTTC

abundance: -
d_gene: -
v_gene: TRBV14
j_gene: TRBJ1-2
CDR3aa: CASSLGGIGYTF
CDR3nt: TGTGCCAGCAGCCTTGGGGGAATTGGCTACACCTTC

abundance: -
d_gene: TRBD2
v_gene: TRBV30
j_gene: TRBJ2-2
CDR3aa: CAWKPSGKNTGELFF
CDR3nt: TGTGCCTGGAAGCCCAGCGGGAAGAACACCGGGGAGCTGTTTTTT

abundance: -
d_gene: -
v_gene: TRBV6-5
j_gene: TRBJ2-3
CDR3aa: CASSYSSVRTDTQYF
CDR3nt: TGTGCCAGCAGTTACTCGTCGGTCCGGACAGATACGCAGTATTTT

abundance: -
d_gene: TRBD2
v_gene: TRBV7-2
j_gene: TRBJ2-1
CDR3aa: CASSGRVGLAGGRNEQFF
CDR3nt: TGTGCCAGCAGCGGCAGGGTTGGACTAGCGGGAGGGCGGAATGAGCAGTTCTTC

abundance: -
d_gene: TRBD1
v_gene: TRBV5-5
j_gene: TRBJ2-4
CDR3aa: CASSRATGEQNIQYF
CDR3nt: TGTGCCAGCAGCCGAGCGACAGGGGAGCAAAACATTCAGTACTTC

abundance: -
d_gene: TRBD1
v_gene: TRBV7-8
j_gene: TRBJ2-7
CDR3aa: CASSSPGQGNKWYF
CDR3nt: TGTGCCAGCAGCTCCCCGGGACAGGGTAATAAGTGGTACTTC

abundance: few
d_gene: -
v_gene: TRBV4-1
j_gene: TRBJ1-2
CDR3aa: CASSQDLNGARGYTF
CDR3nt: TGCGCCAGCAGCCAAGATCTCAACGGGGCGCGCGGCTACACCTTC

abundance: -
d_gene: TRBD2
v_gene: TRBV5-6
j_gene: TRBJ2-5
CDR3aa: CASSHTSGAYQETQYF
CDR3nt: TGTGCCAGCAGCCATACTAGCGGGGCATACCAAGAGACCCAGTACTTC

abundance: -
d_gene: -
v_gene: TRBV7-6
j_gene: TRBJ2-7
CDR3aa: CASSLARAAYEQYF
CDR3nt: TGTGCCAGCAGCTTGGCGAGGGCAGCCTACGAGCAGTACTTC

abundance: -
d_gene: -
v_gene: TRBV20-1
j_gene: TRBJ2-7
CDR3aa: CSARRQGYSEQYF
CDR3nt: TGCAGTGCAAGGCGGCAGGGATACAGCGAGCAGTACTTC

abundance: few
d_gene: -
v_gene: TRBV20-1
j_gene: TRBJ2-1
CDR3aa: CSAYRPLTGYNEQFF
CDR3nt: TGCAGTGCCTACCGCCCCCTAACCGGGTACAATGAGCAGTTCTTC

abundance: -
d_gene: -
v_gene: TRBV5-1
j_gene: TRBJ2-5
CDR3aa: CASNRPGSQETQYF
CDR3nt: TGCGCCAGCAACCGTCCGGGGTCACAAGAGACCCAGTACTTC

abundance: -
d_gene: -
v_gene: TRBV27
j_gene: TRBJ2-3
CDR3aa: CASRIGLSNTDTQYF
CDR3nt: TGTGCCAGCAGGATAGGACTAAGTAACACAGATACGCAGTATTTT

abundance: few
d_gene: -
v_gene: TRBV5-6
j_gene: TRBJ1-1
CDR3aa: CASSGGLTEAFF
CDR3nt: TGTGCCAGCAGTGGGGGGCTCACTGAAGCTTTCTTT

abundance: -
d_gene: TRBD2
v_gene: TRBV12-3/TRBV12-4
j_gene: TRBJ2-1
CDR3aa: CASSPRASGPYNEQFF
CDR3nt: TGTGCCAGCAGTCCTCGGGCTAGCGGGCCATACAATGAGCAGTTCTTC

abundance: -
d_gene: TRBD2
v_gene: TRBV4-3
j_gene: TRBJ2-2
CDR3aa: CASSQDPLAGGLPGELFF
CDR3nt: TGCGCCAGCAGCCAAGATCCCCTAGCGGGAGGACTCCCCGGGGAGCTGTTTTTT

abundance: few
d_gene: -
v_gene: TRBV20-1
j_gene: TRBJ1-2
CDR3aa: CSASDTSYYGYTF
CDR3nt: TGCAGTGCTAGCGACACGAGCTACTATGGCTACACCTTC

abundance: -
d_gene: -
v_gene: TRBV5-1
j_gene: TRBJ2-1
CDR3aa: CASSLETVRSGEQFF
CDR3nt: TGCGCCAGCAGCTTGGAGACAGTAAGGTCCGGGGAGCAGTTCTTC

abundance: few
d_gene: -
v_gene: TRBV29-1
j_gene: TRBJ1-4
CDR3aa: CSVAGTSREKLFF
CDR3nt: TGCAGCGTGGCCGGGACAAGTCGGGAAAAACTGTTTTTT

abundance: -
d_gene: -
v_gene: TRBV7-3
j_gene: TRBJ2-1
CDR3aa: CASSLGSGLNEQFF
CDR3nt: TGTGCCAGCAGCTTGGGTAGCGGCCTCAATGAGCAGTTCTTC

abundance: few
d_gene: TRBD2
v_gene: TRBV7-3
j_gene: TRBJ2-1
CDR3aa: CASSLISASGYNEQFF
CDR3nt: TGTGCCAGCAGCTTAATTTCGGCTAGCGGTTACAATGAGCAGTTCTTC

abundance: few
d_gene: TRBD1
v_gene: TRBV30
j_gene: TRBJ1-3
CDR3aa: CAWSGQGLGNTIYF
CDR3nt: TGTGCCTGGAGCGGACAGGGGTTGGGAAACACCATATATTTT

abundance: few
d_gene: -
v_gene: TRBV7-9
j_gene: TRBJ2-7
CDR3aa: CASSLAGGPQEQYF
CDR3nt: TGTGCCAGCAGCTTAGCGGGGGGGCCTCAAGAGCAGTACTTC

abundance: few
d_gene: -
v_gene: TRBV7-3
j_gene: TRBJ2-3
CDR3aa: CASGAFNTDTQYF
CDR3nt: TGTGCCAGTGGGGCTTTCAACACAGATACGCAGTATTTT

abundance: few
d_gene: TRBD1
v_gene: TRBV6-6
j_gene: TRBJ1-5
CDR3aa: CASSHGTGSNQPQHF
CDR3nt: TGTGCCAGCAGTCACGGGACAGGTAGCAATCAGCCCCAGCATTTT

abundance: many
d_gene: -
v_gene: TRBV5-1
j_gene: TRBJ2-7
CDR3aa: CASSLTPPPRREQYF
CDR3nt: TGCGCCAGCAGCTTGACCCCACCTCCCCGCCGCGAGCAGTACTTC

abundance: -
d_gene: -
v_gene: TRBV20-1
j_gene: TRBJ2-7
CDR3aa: CSAGKVGYEQYF
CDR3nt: TGCAGTGCTGGGAAAGTGGGCTACGAGCAGTACTTC